Listed below are T cell receptor beta chains from one sample, sequenced in a study of T cells after yellow fever vaccination. TCRdb fed the 5' RACE reads into MiXCR, producing one record per CDR3 protein. Among about 260,000 distinct CDR3 sequences listed, 5.2% were seen once. This sample comprised CD4+ T cells sorted from PBMCs, obtained on the day of the yellow fever booster vaccination. Receptors originate from a man aged 18-30 years who received the YFV17D yellow fever vaccine. Each CDR3 is given with its conserved first and last residue. The order of the fields is CDR3 length, J gene, D gene, V gene, clone size, CDR3 protein, CDR3 DNA. The D gene is left open where the match is weak. Rows may omit the clone size; those that give it use once, few, many or a size class.

CDR3 length: 15
J gene: TRBJ1-1
D gene: .
V gene: TRBV6-5
clone size: .
CDR3 protein: CASSYSGIMNTEAFF
CDR3 DNA: TGTGCCAGCAGTTACTCGGGGATCATGAACACTGAAGCTTTCTTT

CDR3 length: 14
J gene: TRBJ2-2
D gene: .
V gene: TRBV10-3
clone size: .
CDR3 protein: CAISESGRSGELFF
CDR3 DNA: TGTGCCATCAGTGAGTCAGGCCGGTCCGGGGAGCTGTTTTTT

CDR3 length: 13
J gene: TRBJ1-2
D gene: .
V gene: TRBV5-6
clone size: few
CDR3 protein: CASSLAGQNGYTF
CDR3 DNA: TGTGCCAGCAGCTTGGCCGGACAGAATGGCTACACCTTC

CDR3 length: 15
J gene: TRBJ2-1
D gene: .
V gene: TRBV19
clone size: .
CDR3 protein: CASRHSGSSYNEQFF
CDR3 DNA: TGTGCCAGTCGACACTCCGGGAGCTCCTACAATGAGCAGTTCTTC

CDR3 length: 16
J gene: TRBJ2-5
D gene: TRBD2
V gene: TRBV28
clone size: .
CDR3 protein: CASNAPGLANQETQYF
CDR3 DNA: TGTGCCAGCAACGCACCGGGACTAGCGAACCAAGAGACCCAGTACTTC

CDR3 length: 15
J gene: TRBJ2-5
D gene: .
V gene: TRBV5-4
clone size: .
CDR3 protein: CASSLAGVYQETQYF
CDR3 DNA: TGTGCCAGCAGCTTGGCAGGCGTTTACCAAGAGACCCAGTACTTC

CDR3 length: 14
J gene: TRBJ1-1
D gene: .
V gene: TRBV14
clone size: few
CDR3 protein: CASSQAWEGTEAFF
CDR3 DNA: TGTGCCAGCAGCCAAGCTTGGGAGGGCACTGAAGCTTTCTTT

CDR3 length: 16
J gene: TRBJ1-4
D gene: .
V gene: TRBV5-1
clone size: .
CDR3 protein: CASSFVPQGLEEKLFF
CDR3 DNA: TGCGCCAGCAGCTTTGTCCCCCAGGGGCTCGAGGAAAAACTGTTTTTT

CDR3 length: 13
J gene: TRBJ1-3
D gene: .
V gene: TRBV6-5
clone size: few
CDR3 protein: CASSYDSGNTIYF
CDR3 DNA: TGTGCCAGCAGTTATGATTCTGGAAACACCATATATTTT

CDR3 length: 16
J gene: TRBJ2-5
D gene: .
V gene: TRBV4-3
clone size: few
CDR3 protein: CASSQDHSASPETQYF
CDR3 DNA: TGCGCCAGCAGCCAAGATCATTCCGCTAGCCCAGAGACCCAGTACTTC

CDR3 length: 16
J gene: TRBJ2-1
D gene: .
V gene: TRBV5-1
clone size: few
CDR3 protein: CASSRLEAVTYNEQFF
CDR3 DNA: TGCGCCAGCAGTCGACTTGAAGCGGTGACCTACAATGAGCAGTTCTTC

CDR3 length: 17
J gene: TRBJ2-1
D gene: .
V gene: TRBV20-1
clone size: few
CDR3 protein: CSARDPVARTRYNEQFF
CDR3 DNA: TGCAGTGCTAGAGATCCCGTAGCCCGCACTAGGTACAATGAGCAGTTCTTC

CDR3 length: 14
J gene: TRBJ2-3
D gene: .
V gene: TRBV10-3
clone size: .
CDR3 protein: CAISGRESTDTQYF
CDR3 DNA: TGTGCCATCAGTGGTAGGGAAAGCACAGATACGCAGTATTTT

CDR3 length: 15
J gene: TRBJ2-1
D gene: .
V gene: TRBV5-4
clone size: .
CDR3 protein: CASSLGSEGYNEQFF
CDR3 DNA: TGTGCCAGCAGCTTAGGGTCCGAGGGCTACAATGAGCAGTTCTTC

CDR3 length: 14
J gene: TRBJ1-1
D gene: .
V gene: TRBV5-1
clone size: many
CDR3 protein: CASSPATGGTEAFF
CDR3 DNA: TGCGCCAGCAGCCCGGCGACGGGGGGGACTGAAGCTTTCTTT

CDR3 length: 16
J gene: TRBJ1-5
D gene: .
V gene: TRBV21-1
clone size: .
CDR3 protein: CASSKVDRDIAQPQHF
CDR3 DNA: TGTGCCAGCAGCAAAGTGGACAGGGATATTGCTCAGCCCCAGCATTTT

CDR3 length: 16
J gene: TRBJ2-1
D gene: TRBD2
V gene: TRBV9
clone size: few
CDR3 protein: CASSVEALAGKGEQFF
CDR3 DNA: TGTGCCAGCAGCGTAGAAGCGCTAGCGGGTAAGGGTGAGCAGTTCTTC

CDR3 length: 14
J gene: TRBJ1-1
D gene: .
V gene: TRBV6-5
clone size: few
CDR3 protein: CASSYGDKYTEAFF
CDR3 DNA: TGTGCCAGCAGTTACGGGGACAAGTACACTGAAGCTTTCTTT

CDR3 length: 14
J gene: TRBJ1-5
D gene: .
V gene: TRBV18
clone size: many
CDR3 protein: CASSLGSYNQPQHF
CDR3 DNA: TGTGCCAGCTCACTGGGCAGCTACAATCAGCCCCAGCATTTT

CDR3 length: 17
J gene: TRBJ1-1
D gene: .
V gene: TRBV7-2
clone size: few
CDR3 protein: CASSLVSTGVMNTEAFF
CDR3 DNA: TGTGCCAGCAGCTTAGTTTCCACTGGGGTAATGAACACTGAAGCTTTCTTT

CDR3 length: 16
J gene: TRBJ1-5
D gene: .
V gene: TRBV5-8
clone size: many
CDR3 protein: CASSGRAKPSNQPQHF
CDR3 DNA: TGTGCCAGCAGTGGCAGGGCGAAGCCTAGCAATCAGCCCCAGCATTTT

CDR3 length: 16
J gene: TRBJ2-3
D gene: TRBD2
V gene: TRBV5-4
clone size: few
CDR3 protein: CASSQNGGAGSDTQYF
CDR3 DNA: TGTGCCAGCAGCCAGAACGGGGGGGCCGGATCAGATACGCAGTATTTT

CDR3 length: 13
J gene: TRBJ2-5
D gene: .
V gene: TRBV10-3
clone size: many
CDR3 protein: CAISEGARETQYF
CDR3 DNA: TGTGCCATCAGTGAGGGGGCCCGCGAGACCCAGTACTTC

CDR3 length: 13
J gene: TRBJ2-5
D gene: .
V gene: TRBV7-2
clone size: few
CDR3 protein: CASSSYRPETQYF
CDR3 DNA: TGTGCCAGCAGCTCCTATAGACCAGAGACCCAGTACTTC

CDR3 length: 14
J gene: TRBJ1-6
D gene: .
V gene: TRBV6-6
clone size: many
CDR3 protein: CASSYSSYNSPLHF
CDR3 DNA: TGTGCCAGCAGTTACAGCTCCTATAATTCACCCCTCCACTTT

CDR3 length: 14
J gene: TRBJ1-1
D gene: .
V gene: TRBV7-2
clone size: few
CDR3 protein: CASSLNQADTEAFF
CDR3 DNA: TGTGCCAGCAGCTTAAACCAAGCGGACACTGAAGCTTTCTTT

CDR3 length: 15
J gene: TRBJ1-2
D gene: .
V gene: TRBV11-1
clone size: .
CDR3 protein: CASSSSRGSEDGYTF
CDR3 DNA: TGTGCCAGCAGCTCCTCGAGGGGCTCAGAGGATGGCTACACCTTC

CDR3 length: 14
J gene: TRBJ2-5
D gene: TRBD2
V gene: TRBV3-1
clone size: .
CDR3 protein: CASRTSGGAETQYF
CDR3 DNA: TGTGCCAGCAGGACTAGCGGGGGGGCCGAGACCCAGTACTTC

CDR3 length: 14
J gene: TRBJ2-3
D gene: TRBD2
V gene: TRBV2
clone size: many
CDR3 protein: CASTPSGLVDTQYF
CDR3 DNA: TGTGCCAGCACGCCTAGCGGCTTAGTAGATACGCAGTATTTT

CDR3 length: 15
J gene: TRBJ2-5
D gene: .
V gene: TRBV5-1
clone size: many
CDR3 protein: CASSLFVRDEETQYF
CDR3 DNA: TGCGCCAGCAGCTTGTTCGTGAGGGACGAAGAGACCCAGTACTTC

CDR3 length: 15
J gene: TRBJ2-2
D gene: TRBD1
V gene: TRBV7-7
clone size: .
CDR3 protein: CASSPGGRNTGELFF
CDR3 DNA: TGTGCTAGCAGCCCAGGGGGCCGGAACACCGGGGAGCTGTTTTTT